This entry features one T cell receptor (beta chain) sequence. These data belong to a study of blood T cell repertoires in COVID-19. Study-level background: Samples of COVID-19 (acute and convalescent) were obtained from the United States, Italy and Spain. T cells, B-cell-depleted T cells, or PBMCs supplied cDNA or gDNA.

Patients at the Seattle site were enrolled during active infection and followed longitudinally. CDR1 MDHEN and CDR2 SYDVKM come from the germline V gene. This CDR3 has 14 amino acids. J was trimmed by 9 bases and V by 3 bases; bases with no gene match: 5. Clones were sequenced by immunoSEQ multiplex PCR, and TCRdb holds only the in-frame ones, with some missing. Of 75,000 to 85,000 clones in the sample, around 84% were seen once. The chain has TRBV28 and TRBJ1-6; 7 bases map to TRBD1. The sample consisted of peripheral blood. The receptor was isolated from a man between 60 and 70 years old with COVID-19, enrolled during active disease. This CDR3 reads CASSLRQGGSPLHF. For the CDR3, the DNA is TGTGCCAGCAGTTTGAGGCAGGGGGGTTCACCCCTCCACTTT.